This TCR beta chain was sequenced for a study of neurological immune-mediated disorders. Study outcomes and limitations: None of the CDR3 amino acid sequences of expanded clones were shared across subjects, and this suggested private repertoires in all groups. Phylogenetic grouping assigned the repertoires of 18 of 34 multiple sclerosis patients to one related-CDR3 cluster, which constitutes a possible signature. The most TCR clonal expansion was seen in HTLV-1-associated myelopathy, whereas the least was seen in multiple sclerosis, below the level in healthy controls.

TCRdb itself ran the 5' RACE reads through MiXCR, one entry per CDR3 protein. This sample yields about 120,000 distinct CDR3 sequences, of which approximately 3.2% are seen a single time; around 1.4% belongs to the top ten. This clonotype was counted ten times or more. Its antigen is not known. Germline CDR1 reads SGHRS; CDR2 reads YFSETQ. Trimming took off 1 base at V and 6 bases at J, with 10 bases between the two ends. CDR3 length: 14 residues. PBMCs stored at -80 C, 2 million in total, were the source of the unsorted libraries. The chain recombines TRBV5-1 with TRBJ2-2, with TRBD1 as a possible D gene (6 bases). This sequence was found in a woman in her twenties or thirties with multiple sclerosis. The sequencing sample was made of PBMCs. CDR3 nucleotides: TGCGCCAGCAGCTTGTTAGGACAGCCCGGGGAGCTGTTTTTT. Its translation is CASSLLGQPGELFF.